This passage covers 16 T cell receptor beta chains from one sample sequenced in a study of Graves' ophthalmopathy and Graves' hyperthyroidism. The authors amplified TCR beta CDR3 regions, and they did so from RNA transcripts for repertoire sequencing. RT-PCR was first run with HTBI primers, then multiplex PCR in a second round. TCRdb re-analysed the multiplex PCR reads in MiXCR, keeping a single row per CDR3 protein. The repertoire holds roughly 500,000 distinct CDR3 sequences, with under 15% as singletons. Material: blood. The receptors were sampled from a woman aged 25 to 39 with Graves' ophthalmopathy.

This clonotype occurred many times. The genes are TRBV7-9 and TRBJ1-1, with D maybe TRBD1 (6 bases). This CDR3 contains 14 residues. V was shortened by 4 bases and J by 4 bases, with 13 bases between the two germline ends. CDR1 and CDR2 from the germline V gene are SEHNR and FQNEAQ (reference sequence). The DNA for the CDR3 is TGTGCCAGCAGCTCAGGGGAAGGCAGCACTGAAGCTTTCTTT. Translated, it gives CASSSGEGSTEAFF. The full variable domain, completed using reference TRBV7-9 and TRBJ1-1, is DTGVSQNPRHKITKRGQNVTFRCDPISEHNRLYWYRQTLGQGPEFLTYFQNEAQLEKSRLLSDRFSAERPKGSFSTLEIQRTEQGDSAMYLCASSSGEGSTEAFFGQGTRLTVV.

The table lists this clonotype with many counts. DNA of the CDR3: TGTGCCAGCAGCCCCAGGACAGAGTATAGCAATCAGCCCCAGCATTTT. It encodes CASSPRTEYSNQPQHF. The V and J genes are TRBV7-8 and TRBJ1-5; possibly TRBD1 for D (6 bases). From germline, CDR1 is SGHVS and CDR2 FQNEAQ. The ends were cut back, 5 bases at V and 0 bases at J, with 14 bases in the middle. This CDR3 spans 16 amino acids.

This clonotype was detected many times. The rearrangement joins TRBV28 to TRBJ1-2; D is unclear. The CDR3 loop spans 12 amino acids. Germline V gives CDR1 MDHEN, CDR2 SYDVKM. Trimming pared 4 bases from V and 2 bases from J, leaving 5 bases between. CDR3 amino acids: CASSWENYGYTF. The CDR3 coding sequence is TGTGCCAGCAGTTGGGAGAACTATGGCTACACCTTC.

This rearrangement joins TRBV5-1 to TRBJ1-5; D not resolved. CDR3 length: 15 residues. Germline CDR1 SGHRS, CDR2 YFSETQ. Trimming took 0 bases from V and 0 from J, leaving 7 bases between them. CDR3 sequence reads: CASSLDSSSNQPQHF. The CDR3 DNA sequence: TGCGCCAGCAGCTTGGACAGTTCTAGCAATCAGCCCCAGCATTTT.

J is TRBJ2-5 and V is TRBV30; D uncertain. Trimming took 3 bases from V and 6 from J, leaving 8 bases between them. This CDR3 is 11 amino acids long. Germline V CDR1 and CDR2: GTSNPN, SVGIG (reference sequence). CDR3 in DNA: TGTGCCTGGAGCAACGGAAAGACCCAGTACTTC. Its protein is CAWSNGKTQYF.

This clonotype was found many times. The V and J genes are TRBV27 and TRBJ2-7, with D perhaps matching TRBD1 (5 bases). Germline loops: CDR1 MNHEY, CDR2 SMNVEV (reference sequence). This CDR3 comprises 13 residues. The V gene lost 6 bases and the J gene lost 1 base, with 10 bases spanning the gap. The CDR3 here is CASRKAGSYEQYF. The CDR3 region has the DNA TGTGCCAGCAGGAAGGCAGGGTCCTACGAGCAGTACTTC.

In this sample, this clonotype turned up many times. Mismatch with germline at one junction end may stem from a read error. The V gene is TRBV28, the J gene TRBJ2-4; 8 nucleotides line up with TRBD1. Germline CDR1 MDHEN, CDR2 SYDVKM. The CDR3 covers 15 residues. Here the CDR3 reads CASSSPDRVGDIKYF. The CDR3 region has the DNA TGTGCCAGCAGTTCTCCGGACAGGGTTGGAGACATTAAGTACTTC.

This clonotype was recorded at least ten times. V is TRBV6-1 and J is TRBJ1-1; no definite D call. This CDR3 is built from 12 residues. V gave up 10 bases and J gave up 1 base, with 10 bases separating them. Germline CDR1 and CDR2: MNHNS and SASEGT. CDR3 sequence: CATESGNTEAFF. DNA of the CDR3: TGTGCCACAGAATCCGGGAACACTGAAGCTTTCTTT.

Regarding this clonotype: The junction shows a germline mismatch at one end, possibly a read error. This rearrangement joins TRBV28 to TRBJ1-1; D unclear. The CDR3 covers 15 residues. CDR1 is MDHEN and CDR2 is SYDVKM in the germline V gene. The CDR3 loop reads CASTQTHEWNTDAFF. The CDR3 nucleotides read TGTGCCAGCACCCAAACCCACGAGTGGAACACTGATGCTTTCTTT.

This clonotype was seen repeatedly, ten times or more. The V call is TRBV11-2, the J call TRBJ1-1; 9 bases fit TRBD1. With V trimmed by 3 bases and J by 5 bases, 4 bases remained unmatched. Germline V gene data show CDR1 as SGHAT and CDR2 as FQNNGV. The CDR3 length is 14 residues. The CDR3 DNA is TGTGCCAGCAGCTTTGGACAGGGGTATACTGAAGCTTTCTTT. Protein sequence: CASSFGQGYTEAFF.

There are many counts of this clonotype. The V call is TRBV6-6, the J call TRBJ1-1; a possible D gene is TRBD1 (5 bases). V dropped 6 bases and J dropped 0 bases, with 23 bases sitting between them. Germline CDR1 is MNHNY and CDR2 is SVGAGI (reference sequence). The CDR3 spans 18 residues. The CDR3 nucleotides read TGTGCCAGCAGCCTTCGTGGGGGTATGGGATTATTGAACACTGAAGCTTTCTTT. Residues: CASSLRGGMGLLNTEAFF.

This clonotype has at least ten counts. The chain combines TRBV2 with TRBJ2-7, with unresolved D. CDR3 size: 13 residues. Germline V lookup: CDR1 SNHLY, CDR2 FYNNEI. The V gene lost 7 bases and the J gene lost 0 bases, with 10 bases spanning the gap. CDR3 loop: CASMIDPSYEQYF. The DNA for the CDR3 is TGTGCCAGCATGATTGACCCCTCCTACGAGCAGTACTTC. The complete variable domain, with remaining parts taken from reference TRBV2 and TRBJ2-7, reads EPEVTQTPSHQVTQMGQEVILRCVPISNHLYFYWYRQILGQKVEFLVSFYNNEISEKSEIFDDQFSVERPDGSNFTLKIRSTKLEDSAMYFCASMIDPSYEQYFGPGTRLTVT.

This clonotype was detected only a few times. The junction departs from germline at one end; a sequencing error may be responsible. The chain carries TRBV24-1 and TRBJ1-2; D remains unclear. This CDR3 contains 11 residues. Germline CDR1 reads KGHDR; CDR2 reads SFDVKD. For the CDR3, the DNA is TGTGCCACCGTGGGCAACTATGGTTACACCTTC. Residues: CATVGNYGYTF.

This clonotype was recorded a few times. The gene calls are TRBV28 and TRBJ2-5; D gene uncertain. V was shortened by 7 bases and J by 1 base, with 10 bases between the two germline ends. This CDR3 has 13 residues. CDR1 and CDR2 from the germline V gene are MDHEN and SYDVKM. The DNA for the CDR3 is TGTGCCAGCACGCGGCGGTTCCAAGAGACCCAGTACTTC. It is translated as CASTRRFQETQYF.

This clonotype was observed a single time. At one of its ends the junction is not consistent with the germline gene, which may arise from a read error. CDR3 residues: CATSDSRQGNHPQHF. CDR3 DNA sequence: TGTGCCACCAGTGATTCACGGCAGGGAAATCATCCCCAGCATTTT. This chain uses TRBV24-1 with TRBJ1-5, with TRBD1 as a possible D gene (5 bases). This CDR3 has 15 residues. Germline-derived CDR1 and CDR2 are KGHDR and SFDVKD.

This clonotype was seen ten or more times. This chain uses TRBV12-3 or TRBV12-4 with TRBJ2-2; D not resolved. This CDR3 is built from 13 residues. Trimming removed 3 bases at V and 4 bases at J, with 6 bases between. CDR3 coding DNA: TGTGCCAGCAGTTTTCTGGGCACCGGGGAGCTGTTTTTT. Amino acid sequence: CASSFLGTGELFF.